This TCR beta chain was recovered during a study of control samples from healthy donors and cancer patients. The data were produced by immunoSEQ multiplex PCR, yet TCRdb's version contains in-frame clones alone and is incomplete. The sample holds about 110,000 clones, approximately 90% seen once. The trim removed 3 bases at V and 1 base at J, leaving 6 bases unmatched. Germline assignment: CDR1 LGHNA and CDR2 YSLEER. This CDR3 has 16 amino acids. Material for sequencing was blood. V and J are TRBV4-3 and TRBJ1-2; TRBD1 agrees at 9 bases. The sequence was obtained from a human donor in good health. The donor label of this sample is uncertain. As DNA, the CDR3 is TGCGCCAGCAGCCACCGTTGGACAGGGGTTAACTATGGCTACACCTTC. The encoded protein is CASSHRWTGVNYGYTF.